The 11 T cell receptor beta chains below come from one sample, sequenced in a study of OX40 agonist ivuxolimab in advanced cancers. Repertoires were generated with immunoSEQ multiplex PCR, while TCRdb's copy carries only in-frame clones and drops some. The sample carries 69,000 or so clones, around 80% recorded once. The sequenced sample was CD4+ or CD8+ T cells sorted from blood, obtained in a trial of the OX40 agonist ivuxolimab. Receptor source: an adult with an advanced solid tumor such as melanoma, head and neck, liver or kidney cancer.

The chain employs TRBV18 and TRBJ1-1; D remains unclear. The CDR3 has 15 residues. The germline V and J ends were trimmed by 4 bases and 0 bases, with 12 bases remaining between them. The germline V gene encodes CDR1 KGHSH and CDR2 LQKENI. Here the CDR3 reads CASSLRLEMNTEAFF. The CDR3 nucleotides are TGTGCCAGCTCACTGAGACTCGAGATGAACACTGAAGCTTTCTTT.

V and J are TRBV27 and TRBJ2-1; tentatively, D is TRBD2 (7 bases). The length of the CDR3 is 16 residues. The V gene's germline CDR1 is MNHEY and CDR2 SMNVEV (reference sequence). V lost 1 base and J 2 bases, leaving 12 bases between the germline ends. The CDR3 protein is CASSLWGGRTYNEQFF. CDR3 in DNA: TGTGCCAGCAGTTTATGGGGGGGGCGGACCTACAATGAGCAGTTCTTC.

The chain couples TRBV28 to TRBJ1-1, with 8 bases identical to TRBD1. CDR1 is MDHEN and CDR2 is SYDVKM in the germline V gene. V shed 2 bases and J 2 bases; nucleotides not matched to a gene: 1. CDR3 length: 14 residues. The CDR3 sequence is CASSLQGANTEAFF. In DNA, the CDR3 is TGTGCCAGCAGTTTACAGGGGGCAAACACTGAAGCTTTCTTT.

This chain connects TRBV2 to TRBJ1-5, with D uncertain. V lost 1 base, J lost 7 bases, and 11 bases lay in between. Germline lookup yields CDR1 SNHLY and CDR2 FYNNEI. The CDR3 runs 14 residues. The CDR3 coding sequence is TGTGCCAGCAGTGAAGGCAGGCCCGGGCAGCCCCAGCATTTT. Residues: CASSEGRPGQPQHF.

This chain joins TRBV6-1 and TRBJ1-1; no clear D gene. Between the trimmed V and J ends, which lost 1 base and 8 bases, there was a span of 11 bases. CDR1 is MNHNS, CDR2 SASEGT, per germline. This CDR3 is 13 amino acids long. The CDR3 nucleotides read TGTGCCAGCAGTGAAGATCAGTTGACCGAAGCTTTCTTT. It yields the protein CASSEDQLTEAFF.

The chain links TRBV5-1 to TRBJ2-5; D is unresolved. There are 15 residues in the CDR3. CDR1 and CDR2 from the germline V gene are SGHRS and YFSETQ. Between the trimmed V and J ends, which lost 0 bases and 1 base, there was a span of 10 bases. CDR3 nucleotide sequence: TGCGCCAGCAGCTTGGAGATGTACAGCCAAGAGACCCAGTACTTC. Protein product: CASSLEMYSQETQYF.

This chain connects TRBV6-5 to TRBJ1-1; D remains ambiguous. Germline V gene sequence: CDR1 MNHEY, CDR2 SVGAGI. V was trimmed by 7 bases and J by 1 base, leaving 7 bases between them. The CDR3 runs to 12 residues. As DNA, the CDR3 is TGTGCCAGCAATGGACCGAACACTGAAGCTTTCTTT. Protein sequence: CASNGPNTEAFF.

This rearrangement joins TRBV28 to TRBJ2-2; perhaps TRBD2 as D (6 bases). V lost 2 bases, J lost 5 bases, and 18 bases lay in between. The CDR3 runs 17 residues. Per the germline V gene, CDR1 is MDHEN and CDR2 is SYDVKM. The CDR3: CASSLGVRAGRTGELFF. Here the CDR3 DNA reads TGTGCCAGCAGTTTAGGTGTCAGGGCGGGAAGAACCGGGGAGCTGTTTTTT.

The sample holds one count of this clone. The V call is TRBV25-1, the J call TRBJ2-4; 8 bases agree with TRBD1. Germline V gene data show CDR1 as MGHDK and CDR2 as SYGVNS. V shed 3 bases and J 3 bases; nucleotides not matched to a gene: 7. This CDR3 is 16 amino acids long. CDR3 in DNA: TGTGCCAGCAGTGACCCCAGGGGGCGAGACAAAAACATTCAGTACTTC. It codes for CASSDPRGRDKNIQYF.

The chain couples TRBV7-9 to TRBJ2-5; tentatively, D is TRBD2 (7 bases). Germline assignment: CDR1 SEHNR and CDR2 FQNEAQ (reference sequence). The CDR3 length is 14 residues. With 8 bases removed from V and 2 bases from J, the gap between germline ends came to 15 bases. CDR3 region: CASSRRGGQETQYF. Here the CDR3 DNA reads TGTGCCAGCTCACGTAGGGGGGGGCAAGAGACCCAGTACTTC.

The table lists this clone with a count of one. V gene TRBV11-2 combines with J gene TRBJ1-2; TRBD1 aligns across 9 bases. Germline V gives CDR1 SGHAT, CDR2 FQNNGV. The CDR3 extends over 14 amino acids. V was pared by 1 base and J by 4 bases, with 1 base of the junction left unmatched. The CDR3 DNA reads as TGTGCCAGCAGCTTAGGGGACAGGGTCTATGGCTACACCTTC. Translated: CASSLGDRVYGYTF.